This section outlines one T cell receptor (beta chain) sequence together with its context. The data derive from a study of T cell responses to AZD1222 COVID-19 vaccine. The protocol was immunoSEQ multiplex PCR, while the TCRdb copy is restricted to in-frame clones and leaves out a portion. The sample contains under 200,000 clones, about nine tenths of which appear only once. The V gene's germline CDR1 is LGHNA and CDR2 YSLEER. The CDR3 totals 17 residues. The V gene lost 1 base and the J gene lost 0 bases, with 14 bases spanning the gap. Material: peripheral blood, obtained on day 0 of AZD1222 vaccination. The chain has TRBV4-3 and TRBJ2-3; D may match TRBD1 or TRBD2 (6 bases each). This TCR came from an adult in good health. DNA for the CDR3: TGCGCCAGCAGCCAAGGGGGGGCCACACCAAGCACAGATACGCAGTATTTT. Translated: CASSQGGATPSTDTQYF.